The 9 T cell receptor beta chains presented below share a single source sample, sequenced in a study of siplizumab effects on memory and regulatory T cells. Measured with immunoSEQ multiplex PCR; TCRdb has only the in-frame clones, and not every one. In the table there are about 87,000 clones, 90% of which are singletons. The sample was CD4+ T cells sorted from blood. The receptors originated from a human donor in good health.

This sequence joins TRBV5-1 and TRBJ2-1; 7 bases map to TRBD1. V gave up 0 bases and J gave up 8 bases; unmatched junction bases: 8. Germline loops: CDR1 SGHRS, CDR2 YFSETQ. The length of the CDR3 is 15 residues. The CDR3 DNA sequence: TGCGCCAGCAGCTTGGGTTTCCAGGGGGTCGATGAGCAGTTCTTC. It is translated as CASSLGFQGVDEQFF.

The genes are TRBV19 and TRBJ2-1; 11 bases map to TRBD2. The CDR3 loop spans 16 amino acids. J gave up 3 bases and V 5 bases, and 6 bases lay outside the gene matches. Per the germline V gene, CDR1 is LNHDA and CDR2 is SQIVND (reference sequence). The CDR3 bases are TGTGCCAGTAGTCCACTAGCGGGAGTTGTCTACAATGAGCAGTTCTTC. Translated, it gives CASSPLAGVVYNEQFF.

J is TRBJ2-5 and V is TRBV11-1, with TRBD2 identical over 10 bases. V was clipped by 6 bases and J by 5 bases; unmatched bases: 9. The CDR3 covers 15 residues. Germline V gives CDR1 SGHAT, CDR2 FQDESV (reference sequence). The CDR3 spells CASSPSGREGETQYF. The CDR3 region has the DNA TGTGCCAGCAGTCCTAGCGGGAGAGAGGGGGAGACCCAGTACTTC. The full variable domain, in which reference TRBV11-1 and TRBJ2-5 provide the parts outside the CDR3, is EAEVAQSPRYKITEKSQAVAFWCDPISGHATLYWYRQILGQGPELLVQFQDESVVDDSQLPKDRFSAERLKGVDSTLKIQPAELGDSAMYLCASSPSGREGETQYFGPGTRLLVL.

The count of this clone is one. The CDR3 sequence is CASSGRSGADTQYF. Here the CDR3 DNA reads TGTGCCAGCAGCGGGAGGTCGGGGGCAGATACGCAGTATTTT. The chain combines TRBV7-9 with TRBJ2-3, with D possibly being TRBD2 (6 bases). V was cut by 5 bases and J by 4 bases, with 13 bases left in between. Germline V gene data show CDR1 as SEHNR and CDR2 as FQNEAQ (reference sequence). CDR3 size: 14 residues.

The J gene is TRBJ1-3, the V gene TRBV28; D call uncertain. Germline-derived CDR1 and CDR2 are MDHEN and SYDVKM. The CDR3 sequence is 13 residues long. Deletions cut 7 bases from V and 2 bases from J, with 9 bases between. DNA of the CDR3: TGTGCCAGCATGACTGGACCTGGAAACACCATATATTTT. It yields the protein CASMTGPGNTIYF.

This chain connects TRBV7-3 to TRBJ1-2; D gene unclear. The CDR3 covers 15 residues. Germline V gene data show CDR1 as SGHTA and CDR2 as FQGTGA. Trimming pared 6 bases from V and 2 bases from J, leaving 16 bases between. The CDR3 here is CASRPGTVQNYGYTF. The CDR3 region has the DNA TGTGCCAGCAGACCGGGAACGGTACAGAACTATGGCTACACCTTC.

This chain links TRBV6-4 with TRBJ2-3; the match to TRBD2 covers 7 bases. Germline CDR1 reads MRHNA; CDR2 reads SNTAGT. The V segment lost 3 bases and the J segment 1 base; nucleotides outside the gene matches: 4. The CDR3 is made up of 15 amino acids. CDR3 in DNA: TGTGCCAGCAGTGAGTCGGGAGGTCGCACAGATACGCAGTATTTT. This gives the protein CASSESGGRTDTQYF.

This clone has a single count. The chain uses TRBV6-1 and TRBJ1-2; unclear D gene. The germline V gene encodes CDR1 MNHNS and CDR2 SASEGT. The CDR3 is made up of 13 amino acids. The V end was cut by 1 base, the J end by 4 bases, with 7 bases between. CDR3 sequence (DNA): TGTGCCAGCAGTGAAGTTCCTGGCTATGGCTACACCTTC. Its translation: CASSEVPGYGYTF.

The chain has TRBV11-2 and TRBJ2-3; TRBD2 is a possible D gene (5 bases). The V and J ends lost 6 bases and 0 bases respectively, with 13 bases between them. The CDR3 has 15 residues. Germline CDR1 and CDR2: SGHAT and FQNNGV. CDR3 sequence (DNA): TGTGCCAGCAGATCCACGGGGTCTAGCACAGATACGCAGTATTTT. It specifies CASRSTGSSTDTQYF.